Below, one T cell receptor beta chain is given with its context. The antigen remains undetermined. TCRdb independently ran MiXCR on the 5' RACE reads; one entry per CDR3 protein. The repertoire holds hundreds of thousands of distinct CDR3 sequences, with about a fifth as singletons. This sample is part of a study of T-cell memory formation after mild COVID-19. Findings of the study overall: The study detected some responding clones in pre-infection memory, suggesting cross-reactive memory joined. Day 15 to 85 contractors were CD4/CD8 balanced; later expanders leaned CD4+.

The sequence came from an adult woman who had mild COVID-19 (a few samples of this study predate the infection). Cell type and time point are not known. The sample comprised PBMCs or a T cell subset sorted from them (not recorded which).

CDR3 bases: TGTGCCAGCAGTTTAGTCCCAGGGGCCCTGAACACTGAAGCTTTCTTT. Translated: CASSLVPGALNTEAFF. The chain couples TRBV12-3 or TRBV12-4 to TRBJ1-1; possible D gene TRBD1, 6 bases. Deletions cut 1 base from V and 0 bases from J, with 12 bases between. The CDR3 has 16 residues.